The present T cell receptor beta chain was sequenced within a study of cytomegalovirus exposure and HLA in healthy donors. Libraries were prepared by immunoSEQ multiplex PCR; TCRdb keeps only in-frame clonotypes and omits some of them. This sample has about 150,000 clones, with about 90% found just once. Whole-study results and caveats: Altogether, 164 TCR beta chains were recorded as cytomegalovirus-associated. Accounts indicate the classifier identified cytomegalovirus status with strong specificity and sensitivity. There were some public TCRs occurring in many donors, but most TCR sequences were rare.

Remarks on this clone: Its antigen is not identified.

The CDR3 sequence is 15 residues long. Germline loops: CDR1 SGHDN, CDR2 FVKESK. Trimming removed 4 bases from V and 5 bases from J; junction bases left unmatched: 9. The sequencing sample was made of PBMCs. The chain joins TRBV14 to TRBJ2-5; TRBD2 matches 8 bases. This TCR was sampled from a woman in her 30s in good health and CMV-seropositive. The CDR3, as DNA: TGTGCCAGCAGCCCCTTGCAGTCGGGAGGGGAGACCCAGTACTTC. It is translated as CASSPLQSGGETQYF. The whole variable domain, remainder taken from reference TRBV14 and TRBJ2-5, is EAGVTQFPSHSVIEKGQTVTLRCDPISGHDNLYWYRRVMGKEIKFLLHFVKESKQDESGMPNNRFLAERTGGTYSTLKVQPAELEDSGVYFCASSPLQSGGETQYFGPGTRLLVL.